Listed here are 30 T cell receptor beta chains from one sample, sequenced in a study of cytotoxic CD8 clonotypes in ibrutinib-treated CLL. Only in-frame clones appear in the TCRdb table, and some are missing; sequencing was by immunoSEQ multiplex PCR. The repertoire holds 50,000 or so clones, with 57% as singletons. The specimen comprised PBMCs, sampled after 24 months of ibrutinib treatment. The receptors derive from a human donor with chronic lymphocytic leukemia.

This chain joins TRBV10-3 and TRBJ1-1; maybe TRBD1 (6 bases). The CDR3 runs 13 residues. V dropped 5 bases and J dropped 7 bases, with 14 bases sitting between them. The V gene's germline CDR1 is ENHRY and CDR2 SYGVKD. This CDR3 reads CAISTGPRLEAFF. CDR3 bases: TGTGCCATCAGTACAGGGCCCCGGCTTGAAGCTTTCTTT.

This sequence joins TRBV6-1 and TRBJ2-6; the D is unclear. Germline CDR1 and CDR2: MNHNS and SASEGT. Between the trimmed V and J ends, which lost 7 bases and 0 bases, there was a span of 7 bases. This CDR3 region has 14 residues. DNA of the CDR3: TGTGCCAGCACCCCGGTCTCTGGGGCCAACGTCCTGACTTTC. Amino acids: CASTPVSGANVLTF.

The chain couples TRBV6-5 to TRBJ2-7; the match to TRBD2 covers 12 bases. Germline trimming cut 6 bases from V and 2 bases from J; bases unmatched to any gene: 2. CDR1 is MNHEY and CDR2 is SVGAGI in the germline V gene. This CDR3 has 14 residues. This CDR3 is CASSRLAGAYEQYF. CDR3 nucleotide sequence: TGTGCCAGCAGCCGACTAGCGGGGGCCTACGAGCAGTACTTC.

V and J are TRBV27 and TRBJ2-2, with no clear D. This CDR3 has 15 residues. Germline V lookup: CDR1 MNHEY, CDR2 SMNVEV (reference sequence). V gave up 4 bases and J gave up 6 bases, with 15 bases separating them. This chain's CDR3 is CASSYSALYPGELFF. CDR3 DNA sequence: TGTGCCAGCAGTTACAGTGCCTTATACCCCGGGGAGCTGTTTTTT.

The CDR3 nucleotides are TGTGCCAGCAGCCAAGCGGCGTCCTATAATTCACCCCTCCACTTT. Translated: CASSQAASYNSPLHF. This chain joins TRBV14 and TRBJ1-6; unclear D gene. The CDR3 has 15 residues. V was pared by 1 base and J by 1 base, with 5 bases between. Germline lookup yields CDR1 SGHDN and CDR2 FVKESK.

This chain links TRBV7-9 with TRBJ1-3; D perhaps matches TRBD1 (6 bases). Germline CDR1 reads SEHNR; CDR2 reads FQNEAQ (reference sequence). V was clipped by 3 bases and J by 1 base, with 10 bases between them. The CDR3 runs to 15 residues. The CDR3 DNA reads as TGTGCCAGCAGCTTGTACAGGGAATCTGGAAACACCATATATTTT. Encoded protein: CASSLYRESGNTIYF.

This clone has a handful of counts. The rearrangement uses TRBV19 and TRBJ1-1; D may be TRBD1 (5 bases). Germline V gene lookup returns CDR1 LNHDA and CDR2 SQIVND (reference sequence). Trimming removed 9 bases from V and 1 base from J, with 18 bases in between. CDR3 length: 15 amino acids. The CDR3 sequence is CASLFDGQGNTEAFF. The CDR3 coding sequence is TGTGCCAGCCTCTTTGACGGGCAGGGGAACACTGAAGCTTTCTTT.

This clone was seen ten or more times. The chain's CDR3 is CASRPEYNSPLHF. CDR3 DNA sequence: TGTGCCAGCAGGCCGGAATATAATTCACCCCTCCACTTT. The genes are TRBV5-4 and TRBJ1-6; no reliable D call. Trimming pared 5 bases from V and 4 bases from J, leaving 7 bases between. This CDR3 comprises 13 residues. CDR1 and CDR2 from the germline V gene are SGHNT and YYREEE (reference sequence).

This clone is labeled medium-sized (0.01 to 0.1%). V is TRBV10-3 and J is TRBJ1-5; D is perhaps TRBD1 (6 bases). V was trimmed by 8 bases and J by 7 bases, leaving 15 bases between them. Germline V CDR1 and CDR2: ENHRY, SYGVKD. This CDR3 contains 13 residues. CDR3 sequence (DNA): TGTGCCATCGGGGACACGACCACCCAGCCCCAGCATTTT. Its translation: CAIGDTTTQPQHF.

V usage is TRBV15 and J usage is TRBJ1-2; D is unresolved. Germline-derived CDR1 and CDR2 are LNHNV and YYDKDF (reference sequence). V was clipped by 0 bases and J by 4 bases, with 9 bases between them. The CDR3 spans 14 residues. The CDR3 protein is CATSRDPAGYGYTF. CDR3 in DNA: TGTGCCACCAGCAGAGATCCCGCCGGCTATGGCTACACCTTC.

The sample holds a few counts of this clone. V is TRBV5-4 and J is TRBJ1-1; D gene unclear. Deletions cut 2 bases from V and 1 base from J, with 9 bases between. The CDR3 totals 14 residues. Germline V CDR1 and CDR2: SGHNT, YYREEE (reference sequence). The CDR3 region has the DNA TGTGCCAGCAGCTTACCCACCGCGAACACTGAAGCTTTCTTT. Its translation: CASSLPTANTEAFF.

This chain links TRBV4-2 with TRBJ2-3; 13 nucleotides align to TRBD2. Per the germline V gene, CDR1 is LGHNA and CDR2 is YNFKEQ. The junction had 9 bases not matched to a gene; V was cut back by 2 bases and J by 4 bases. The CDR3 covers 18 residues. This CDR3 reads CASSQTSGGAKVADTQYF. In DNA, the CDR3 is TGTGCCAGCAGCCAAACTAGCGGGGGGGCCAAGGTGGCAGATACGCAGTATTTT.

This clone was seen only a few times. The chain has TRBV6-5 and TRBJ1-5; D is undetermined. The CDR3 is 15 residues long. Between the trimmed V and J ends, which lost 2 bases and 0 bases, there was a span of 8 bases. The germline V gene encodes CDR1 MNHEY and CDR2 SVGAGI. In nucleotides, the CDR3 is TGTGCCAGCAGTTACGGTGGAAATAGCAATCAGCCCCAGCATTTT. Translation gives CASSYGGNSNQPQHF.

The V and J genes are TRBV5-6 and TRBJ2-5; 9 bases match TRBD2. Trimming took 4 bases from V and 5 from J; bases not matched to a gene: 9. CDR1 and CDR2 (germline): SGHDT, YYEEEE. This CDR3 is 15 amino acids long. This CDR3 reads CASSPGGGALETQYF. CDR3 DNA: TGTGCCAGCAGCCCGGGCGGGGGGGCCCTGGAGACCCAGTACTTC.

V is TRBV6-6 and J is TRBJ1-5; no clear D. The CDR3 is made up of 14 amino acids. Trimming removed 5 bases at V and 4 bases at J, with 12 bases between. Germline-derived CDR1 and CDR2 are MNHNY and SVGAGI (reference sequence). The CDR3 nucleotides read TGTGCCAGCAGTCGTTTAGAGCTTAATCAGCCCCAGCATTTT. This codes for CASSRLELNQPQHF.

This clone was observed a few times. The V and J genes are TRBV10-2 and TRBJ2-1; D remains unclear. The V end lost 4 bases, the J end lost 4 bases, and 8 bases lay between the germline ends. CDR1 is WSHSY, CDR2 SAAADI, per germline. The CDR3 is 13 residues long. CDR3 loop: CASSGGSYNEQFF. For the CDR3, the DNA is TGCGCCAGCAGTGGAGGCAGTTACAATGAGCAGTTCTTC.

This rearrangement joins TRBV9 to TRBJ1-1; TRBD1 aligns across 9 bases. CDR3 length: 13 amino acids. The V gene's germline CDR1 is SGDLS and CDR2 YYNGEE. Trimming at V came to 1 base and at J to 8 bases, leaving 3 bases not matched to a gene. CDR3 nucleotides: TGTGCCAGCAGCGTAATTGGGACAGGGGAAGCTTTCTTT. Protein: CASSVIGTGEAFF.

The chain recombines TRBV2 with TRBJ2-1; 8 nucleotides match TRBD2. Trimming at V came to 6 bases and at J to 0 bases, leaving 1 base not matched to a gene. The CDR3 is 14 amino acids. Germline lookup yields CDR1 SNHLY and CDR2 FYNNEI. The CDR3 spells CASRLAASYNEQFF. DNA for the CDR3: TGTGCCAGCAGACTAGCGGCCTCCTACAATGAGCAGTTCTTC.

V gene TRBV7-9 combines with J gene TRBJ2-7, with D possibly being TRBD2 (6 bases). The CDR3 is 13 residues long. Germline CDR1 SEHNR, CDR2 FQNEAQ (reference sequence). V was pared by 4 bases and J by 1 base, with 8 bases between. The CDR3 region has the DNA TGTGCCAGCAGCTACGGGACTTCCTACGAGCAGTACTTC. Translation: CASSYGTSYEQYF.

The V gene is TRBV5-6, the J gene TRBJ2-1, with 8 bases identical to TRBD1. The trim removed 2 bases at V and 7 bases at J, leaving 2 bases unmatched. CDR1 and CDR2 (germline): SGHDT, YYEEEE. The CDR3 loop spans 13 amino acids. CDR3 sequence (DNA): TGTGCCAGCAGCTTACAGGGGGTAAATGAGCAGTTCTTC. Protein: CASSLQGVNEQFF.

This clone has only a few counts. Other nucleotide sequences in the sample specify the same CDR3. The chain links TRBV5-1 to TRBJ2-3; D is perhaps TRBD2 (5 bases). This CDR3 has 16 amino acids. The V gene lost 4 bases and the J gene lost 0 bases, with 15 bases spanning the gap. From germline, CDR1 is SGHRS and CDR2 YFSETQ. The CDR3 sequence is CASSQDSGFSTDTQYF. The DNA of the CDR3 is TGCGCCAGCAGCCAGGACTCCGGATTCAGCACAGATACGCAGTATTTT.

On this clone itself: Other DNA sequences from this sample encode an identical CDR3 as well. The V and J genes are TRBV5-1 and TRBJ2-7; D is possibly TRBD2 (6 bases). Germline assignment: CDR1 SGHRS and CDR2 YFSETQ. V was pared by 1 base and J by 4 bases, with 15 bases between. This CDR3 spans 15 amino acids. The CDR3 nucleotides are TGCGCCAGCAGCTTGACGGCAGGTGGAGGGTACGAGCAGTACTTC. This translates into CASSLTAGGGYEQYF.

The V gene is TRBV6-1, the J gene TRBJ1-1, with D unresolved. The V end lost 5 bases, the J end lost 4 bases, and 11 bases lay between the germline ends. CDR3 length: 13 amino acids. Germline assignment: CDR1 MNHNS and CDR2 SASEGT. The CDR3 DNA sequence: TGTGCCAGCAGTAGAACAGATGTCACTGAAGCTTTCTTT. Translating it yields CASSRTDVTEAFF.

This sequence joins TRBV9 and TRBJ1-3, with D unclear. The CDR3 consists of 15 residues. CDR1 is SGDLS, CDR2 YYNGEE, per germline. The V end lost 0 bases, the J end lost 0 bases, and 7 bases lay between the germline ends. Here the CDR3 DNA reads TGTGCCAGCAGCGTAGACAGCTACTCTGGAAACACCATATATTTT. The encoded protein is CASSVDSYSGNTIYF. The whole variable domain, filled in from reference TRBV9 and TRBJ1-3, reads DSGVTQTPKHLITATGQRVTLRCSPRSGDLSVYWYQQSLDQGLQFLIQYYNGEERAKGNILERFSAQQFPDLHSELNLSSLELGDSALYFCASSVDSYSGNTIYFGEGSWLTVV.

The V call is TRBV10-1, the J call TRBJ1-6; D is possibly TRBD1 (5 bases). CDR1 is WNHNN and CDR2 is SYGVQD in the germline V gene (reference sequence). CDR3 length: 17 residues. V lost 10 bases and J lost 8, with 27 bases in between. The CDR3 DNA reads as TGCGCCATCCCGGGGGTGGAAGGGGTCGGGGTTGATTCACCCCTCCACTTT. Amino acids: CAIPGVEGVGVDSPLHF.

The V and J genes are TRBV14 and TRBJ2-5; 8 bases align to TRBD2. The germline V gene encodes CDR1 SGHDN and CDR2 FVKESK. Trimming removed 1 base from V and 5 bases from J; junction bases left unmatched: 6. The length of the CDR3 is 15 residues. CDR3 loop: CASSQVVAGRETQYF. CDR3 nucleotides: TGTGCCAGCAGCCAAGTTGTAGCGGGGCGGGAGACCCAGTACTTC.

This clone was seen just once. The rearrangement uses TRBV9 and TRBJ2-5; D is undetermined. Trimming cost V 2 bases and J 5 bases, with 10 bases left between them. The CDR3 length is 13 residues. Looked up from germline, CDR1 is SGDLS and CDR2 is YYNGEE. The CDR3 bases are TGTGCCAGCAGCGTCAGGCTAGGGGAGACCCAGTACTTC. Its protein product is CASSVRLGETQYF. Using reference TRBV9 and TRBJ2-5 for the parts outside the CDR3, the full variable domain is DSGVTQTPKHLITATGQRVTLRCSPRSGDLSVYWYQQSLDQGLQFLIQYYNGEERAKGNILERFSAQQFPDLHSELNLSSLELGDSALYFCASSVRLGETQYFGPGTRLLVL.

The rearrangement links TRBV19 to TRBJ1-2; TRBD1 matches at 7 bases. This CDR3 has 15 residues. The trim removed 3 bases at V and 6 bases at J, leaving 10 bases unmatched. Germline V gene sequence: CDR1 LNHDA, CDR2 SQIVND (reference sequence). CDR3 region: CASSITPTGWNGYTF. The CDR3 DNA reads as TGTGCCAGTAGTATCACCCCGACAGGGTGGAATGGCTACACCTTC.

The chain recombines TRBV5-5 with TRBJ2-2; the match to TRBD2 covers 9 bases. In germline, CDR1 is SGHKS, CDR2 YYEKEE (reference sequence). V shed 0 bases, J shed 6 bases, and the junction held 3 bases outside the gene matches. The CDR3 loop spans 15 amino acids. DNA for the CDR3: TGTGCCAGCAGCTTGGAGCGGGGGGCCCCCGGGGAGCTGTTTTTT. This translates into CASSLERGAPGELFF.

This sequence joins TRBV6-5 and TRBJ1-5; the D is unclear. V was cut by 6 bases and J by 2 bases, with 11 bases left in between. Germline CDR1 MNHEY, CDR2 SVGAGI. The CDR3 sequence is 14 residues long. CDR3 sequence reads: CASSQSSGNQPQHF. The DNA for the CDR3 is TGTGCCAGCAGCCAGAGCTCGGGCAATCAGCCCCAGCATTTT.